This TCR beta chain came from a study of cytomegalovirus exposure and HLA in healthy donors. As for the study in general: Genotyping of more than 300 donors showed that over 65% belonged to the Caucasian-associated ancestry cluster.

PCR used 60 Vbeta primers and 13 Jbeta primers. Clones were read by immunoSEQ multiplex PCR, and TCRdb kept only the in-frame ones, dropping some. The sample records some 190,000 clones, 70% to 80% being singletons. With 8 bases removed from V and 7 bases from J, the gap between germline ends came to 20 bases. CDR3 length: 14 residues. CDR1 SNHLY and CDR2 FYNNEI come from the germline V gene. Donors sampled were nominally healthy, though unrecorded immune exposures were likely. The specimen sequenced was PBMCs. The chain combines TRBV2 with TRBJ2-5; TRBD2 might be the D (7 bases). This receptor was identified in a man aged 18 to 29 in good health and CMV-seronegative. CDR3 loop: CASGDQGRGGTQYF. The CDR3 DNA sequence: TGTGCCAGCGGGGATCAGGGGCGCGGGGGGACCCAGTACTTC.